This TCR beta chain is drawn from a study of T cell responses to AZD1222 COVID-19 vaccine. Germline loops: CDR1 LNHDA, CDR2 SQIVND (reference sequence). This CDR3 has 15 residues. The germline V and J ends were trimmed by 3 bases and 2 bases, with 14 bases remaining between them. Sequencing was performed with immunoSEQ multiplex PCR; in TCRdb, only in-frame clones are kept and a portion is missing. Of about 150,000 clones listed, about 85% are singletons. Remarks on this clone: What it recognizes is unknown.

Study-wide results and limits: Clonal diversity was possibly underestimated, and the donors were mostly white British, with more females. The study sampled repertoires only after the peak T cell response. Following two doses of AZD1222, Spike-specific TCR breadth and depth rose. Just a handful of AZD1222 recipients tested seropositive at baseline.

Sequencing used peripheral blood, obtained after recovery from COVID-19. The chain combines TRBV19 with TRBJ2-7; D not resolved. The TCR was taken from an adult who had recovered from COVID-19. CDR3 in DNA: TGTGCCAGTAGTATGATGTCGGATCACACCTACGAGCAGTACTTC. This codes for CASSMMSDHTYEQYF.